The 2 T cell receptor beta chains below were found in one sample sequenced in a study of control samples from healthy donors and cancer patients. Here immunoSEQ multiplex PCR was the method, and the copy in TCRdb shows in-frame clones only, minus some. Of tens of thousands of clones in the sample, roughly 94% are singletons; the top ten hold 3.5% to 4%. Input material: blood. These receptors originate from a man in his thirties or forties in good health.

The rearrangement uses TRBV28 and TRBJ1-1; 9 nucleotides align to TRBD1. CDR1 and CDR2 (germline): MDHEN, SYDVKM. The ends lost 6 bases at V and 0 bases at J; junction bases unmatched: 5. This CDR3 has 15 residues. The CDR3 spells CASSRDRVMNTEAFF. For the CDR3, the DNA is TGTGCCAGCAGCCGGGACAGGGTAATGAACACTGAAGCTTTCTTT.

The V call is TRBV27, the J call TRBJ1-1, with 9 positions matching TRBD1. The V segment lost 4 bases and the J segment 1 base; nucleotides outside the gene matches: 7. The CDR3 totals 16 residues. In germline, CDR1 is MNHEY, CDR2 SMNVEV (reference sequence). Written as DNA, the CDR3 is TGTGCCAGCAGTTCCACCAGACAGGGGGAGAACACTGAAGCTTTCTTT. Translation gives CASSSTRQGENTEAFF.